This is a list of T cell receptor beta chains from one sample in a study of T-cell reconstitution after alpha-beta-depleted transplantation in children. Using its own MiXCR run on the PCR reads, TCRdb lists one record per CDR3 protein. The profile covers just over 350,000 distinct CDR3 sequences, with 10% to 15% appearing a single time and about 4.5% taken by the ten largest. Here the sequenced sample was PBMCs, taken from the stem cell graft. The receptor set was obtained from a human donor who donated a stem cell graft to a child with Fanconi anemia. Both conserved end residues are part of each CDR3. Fields, in order: V gene, clone size, D gene, J gene, CDR3 protein, CDR3 DNA. A D gene is named only where the DNA matches it firmly. Clone size appears in some rows only: once, few, many, or a class for an expanded clone.

TRBV5-1	.	.	TRBJ2-1	CASSYTGYEQFF	TGCGCCAGCAGCTACACGGGGTATGAGCAGTTCTTC
TRBV7-8	.	.	TRBJ2-5	CASSAGGLQETQYF	TGTGCCAGCAGCGCCGGGGGTCTCCAAGAGACCCAGTACTTC
TRBV5-1	.	.	TRBJ2-1	CASSLGPGDNEQFF	TGCGCCAGCAGCTTGGGCCCAGGAGATAATGAGCAGTTCTTC
TRBV3-1	.	.	TRBJ2-7	CASSQEDEQYF	TGTGCCAGCAGCCAAGAGGACGAGCAGTACTTC
TRBV2	few	.	TRBJ2-1	CASSVVDEQFF	TGTGCCAGCAGTGTGGTGGATGAGCAGTTCTTC
TRBV19	many	.	TRBJ1-1	CASSPREWNTEAFF	TGTGCCAGTAGTCCCCGGGAATGGAACACTGAAGCTTTCTTT
TRBV5-6	many	.	TRBJ1-6	CASSLRGIHSPLHF	TGTGCCAGCAGCTTGAGGGGAATTCATTCACCCCTCCACTTT
TRBV7-2	many	.	TRBJ1-1	CASSPSSGGVSTEAFF	TGTGCCAGCAGCCCATCGTCGGGTGGAGTTAGCACTGAAGCTTTCTTT
TRBV7-2	.	TRBD1	TRBJ1-2	CASSFGRGRMDGYTF	TGTGCCAGCAGCTTCGGGAGGGGGCGGATGGATGGCTACACCTTC
TRBV6-2/TRBV6-3	many	.	TRBJ2-3	CASSYGGPDTQYF	TGTGCCAGCAGTTACGGGGGCCCAGATACGCAGTATTTT
TRBV12-3/TRBV12-4	.	.	TRBJ2-1	CACGVYNEQFF	TGTGCCTGCGGGGTCTACAATGAGCAGTTCTTC
TRBV28	few	.	TRBJ1-1	CASSLVGREAFF	TGTGCCAGCAGTTTAGTGGGCCGCGAAGCTTTCTTT
TRBV28	.	.	TRBJ1-4	CASSPGQLIEKLFF	TGTGCCAGCAGTCCCGGGCAGTTAATCGAAAAACTGTTTTTT
TRBV6-2/TRBV6-3	few	.	TRBJ1-2	CASSVTAPYGYTF	TGTGCCAGCAGTGTAACAGCTCCCTATGGCTACACCTTC
TRBV5-4	few	TRBD1	TRBJ1-2	CASSPYRGLPYGYTF	TGTGCCAGCAGCCCGTACAGGGGTTTGCCCTATGGCTACACCTTC
TRBV5-5	.	TRBD1	TRBJ1-2	CATQLGQGNYGYTF	TGTGCCACCCAGCTCGGACAGGGGAACTATGGCTACACCTTC
TRBV15	many	.	TRBJ2-7	CATSRSSGGSSEQYF	TGTGCCACCAGCAGATCATCAGGAGGGAGCTCCGAGCAGTACTTC
TRBV5-4	many	TRBD1	TRBJ2-2	CASSPRQGAQGGELFF	TGTGCCAGCAGCCCGAGACAGGGGGCGCAGGGCGGGGAGCTGTTTTTT
TRBV12-3/TRBV12-4	few	.	TRBJ1-1	CASNKQGNTEAFF	TGTGCCAGCAACAAACAGGGGAACACTGAAGCTTTCTTT
TRBV7-2	.	.	TRBJ1-6	CASSMPGHLNSPLHF	TGTGCCAGCAGCATGCCCGGACACTTAAATTCACCCCTCCACTTT
TRBV5-1	.	.	TRBJ1-2	CASSLEPGASDGYTF	TGCGCCAGCAGCTTGGAACCGGGGGCGAGCGATGGCTACACCTTC
TRBV10-2	many	.	TRBJ2-5	CASSEWDFERAIYGETQYF	TGCGCCAGCAGTGAGTGGGATTTTGAGCGGGCCATCTACGGGGAGACCCAGTACTTC
TRBV24-1	.	.	TRBJ2-7	CATSEAETYEQYF	TGTGCCACCAGTGAGGCAGAGACCTACGAGCAGTACTTC
TRBV4-3	.	.	TRBJ1-1	CASSQDRGHLSEAFF	TGCGCCAGCAGCCAAGATAGGGGACACCTCTCAGAAGCTTTCTTT
TRBV12-3/TRBV12-4	few	.	TRBJ1-5	CASSPGLFSNQPQHF	TGTGCCAGCAGTCCCGGGCTATTTAGCAATCAGCCCCAGCATTTT
TRBV20-1	.	.	TRBJ2-2	CSARGQTAANTGELFF	TGCAGTGCTAGAGGCCAGACCGCCGCGAACACCGGGGAGCTGTTTTTT
TRBV5-5	many	TRBD2	TRBJ2-1	CASSLPSGVYDEQFF	TGTGCCAGCAGCTTGCCTAGCGGGGTCTACGATGAGCAGTTCTTC
TRBV6-1	many	.	TRBJ2-2	CASSPWDIHTGELFF	TGTGCCAGCAGTCCCTGGGACATCCACACCGGGGAGCTGTTTTTT
TRBV5-1	many	.	TRBJ1-1	CASSLAGVPNTEAFF	TGCGCCAGCAGCTTGGCCGGGGTACCTAACACTGAAGCTTTCTTT
TRBV20-1	.	.	TRBJ1-4	CSARSRDGNEKLFF	TGCAGTGCCCGGTCCCGGGACGGGAATGAAAAACTGTTTTTT
TRBV5-1	few	TRBD1	TRBJ2-3	CASSLGQAGTDTQYF	TGCGCCAGCAGCTTAGGACAGGCGGGCACAGATACGCAGTATTTT
TRBV3-1	few	.	TRBJ2-7	CASSQDLVTDYEQYF	TGTGCCAGCAGCCAAGATCTTGTGACAGACTACGAGCAGTACTTC
TRBV12-3/TRBV12-4	many	TRBD1	TRBJ2-3	CASNRGPDTQYF	TGTGCCAGCAACAGGGGGCCAGATACGCAGTATTTT
TRBV5-6	few	TRBD2	TRBJ2-3	CASSFVGGGRNTQYF	TGTGCCAGCAGCTTCGTCGGGGGGGGCCGTAATACGCAGTATTTT